The sequence of this TCR beta chain was determined in a study of radiation and T cells in renal cell carcinoma. Time point meaning: blood 4 weeks post-SBRT, at nephrectomy. This sample's treatment: 15 Gy SBRT to primary tumor, nephrectomy 4 weeks later. Nephrectomy followed 15 Gy stereotactic body radiation by 4 weeks. Blood was sampled at baseline, 2 weeks and 4 weeks after SBRT. Generated by immunoSEQ multiplex PCR, the TCRdb table keeps only in-frame clones and is missing some. Among about 170,000 clones, about 88% were seen once, and the ten largest hold around 11%. CDR1 and CDR2 from the germline V gene are LNHDA and SQIVND (reference sequence). The J segment lost 8 bases and the V segment lost 7 bases, leaving 9 bases of the junction unmatched. The CDR3 has 14 amino acids.

The specimen was blood, collected from a patient whose treatment included radiotherapy and nephrectomy. This sequence joins TRBV19 and TRBJ1-2; 11 bases agree with TRBD1. The sequence came from a woman aged 45-65 years with renal cell carcinoma. The CDR3 nucleotides read TGTGCCAGTAACCTCGGACAGGGGGCGTGGGGCTACACCTTC. Amino acids: CASNLGQGAWGYTF.